Below are 27 T cell receptor beta chains sequenced from a single sample in a study of CD8 T cells in ankylosing spondylitis. Findings and caveats of the study: What seemed typical of ankylosing spondylitis blood was a TCR beta motif built from about eight highly homologous variants.

TCRdb called the 5' RACE reads again in MiXCR, with one record for every CDR3 protein. The sample has under 950,000 distinct CDR3 sequences; roughly 19% are singletons. Which antigens these TCRs recognize remains unknown. Sequenced material: blood, either unsorted or a sorted T cell fraction (not recorded which). Receptors were obtained from a male donor with ankylosing spondylitis.

The chain employs TRBV12-3 or TRBV12-4 and TRBJ2-5, with TRBD2 matching over 7 bases. The CDR3 spans 12 residues. V shed 4 bases, J shed 4 bases, and the junction held 0 bases outside the gene matches. This CDR3 reads CASSWEGETQYF. The CDR3, as DNA: TGTGCCAGCAGTTGGGAGGGAGAGACCCAGTACTTC.

In this sample, this clonotype turned up a few times. The J gene is TRBJ2-1, the V gene TRBV6-5; TRBD2 matches at 7 bases. CDR1 and CDR2 (germline): MNHEY, SVGAGI. V lost 4 bases, J lost 7 bases, and 7 bases stayed unmatched. CDR3 length: 14 residues. The CDR3 DNA is TGTGCCAGCAGTTCCTCTTGGGGGGGGAATGAGCAGTTCTTC. It is translated as CASSSSWGGNEQFF.

This chain joins TRBV5-6 and TRBJ2-7; D is possibly TRBD1 or TRBD2 (5 bases each). The V gene lost 5 bases and the J gene lost 3 bases, with 27 bases spanning the gap. Germline V gene sequence: CDR1 SGHDT, CDR2 YYEEEE. The CDR3 length is 18 residues. The CDR3 region has the DNA TGTGCCAGCAGACACGGGACGGAGCGGATTAGCCAATTCTACGAGCAGTACTTC. Its translation: CASRHGTERISQFYEQYF.

This clonotype was picked up a small number of times. The chain uses TRBV16 and TRBJ2-7; possible D gene TRBD1, 5 bases. Trimming removed 0 bases from V and 0 bases from J, with 9 bases in between. Germline V gene sequence: CDR1 KGHSY, CDR2 FQNENV. This CDR3 is 15 amino acids long. The CDR3 nucleotides are TGTGCCAGCAGCCAATCGGCAGGGAACTCCTACGAGCAGTACTTC. The encoded protein is CASSQSAGNSYEQYF.

This rearrangement joins TRBV7-3 to TRBJ2-1; TRBD1 might be the D (5 bases). CDR1 is SGHTA, CDR2 FQGTGA, per germline. V was cut by 5 bases and J by 0 bases, with 17 bases left in between. This CDR3 comprises 17 residues. CDR3 residues: CASSIRAFTGSYNEQFF. CDR3 in DNA: TGTGCCAGCAGCATACGAGCGTTTACAGGCTCCTACAATGAGCAGTTCTTC.

This chain connects TRBV24-1 to TRBJ1-1; 7 bases align to TRBD1. The CDR3 consists of 14 residues. Looked up from germline, CDR1 is KGHDR and CDR2 is SFDVKD. The J segment lost 6 bases and the V segment lost 3 bases, leaving 6 bases of the junction unmatched. The chain's CDR3 is CATSDLTGAAEAFF. CDR3 nucleotides: TGTGCCACCAGTGATCTCACAGGGGCGGCTGAAGCTTTCTTT.

A single count supports this clonotype. The V and J genes are TRBV2 and TRBJ2-1; the D gene is possibly TRBD1 (6 bases). The V end lost 11 bases, the J end lost 6 bases, and 17 bases lay between the germline ends. Germline CDR1 is SNHLY and CDR2 is FYNNEI. The CDR3 length is 13 residues. The CDR3 loop is CAGKRDKSNEQFF. The CDR3 nucleotides read TGTGCCGGGAAACGGGACAAAAGCAATGAGCAGTTCTTC.

DNA of the CDR3: TGTGCCAGCTCACCTTCCGGACTAGCGGGAGGACCCGAGCAGTTCTTC. Translating gives CASSPSGLAGGPEQFF. This chain uses TRBV18 with TRBJ2-1; TRBD2 matches at 14 bases. CDR3 length equals 16 residues. The trim removed 3 bases at V and 10 bases at J, leaving 8 bases unmatched. Germline V gene data show CDR1 as KGHSH and CDR2 as LQKENI.

The DNA of the CDR3 is TGTGCCAGCAGTGCTGACAGGGGAAACTATGGCTACACCTTC. Translation: CASSADRGNYGYTF. The chain carries TRBV2 and TRBJ1-2, with 8 bases matching TRBD1. V was pared by 4 bases and J by 2 bases, with 3 bases of the junction left unmatched. Germline lookup yields CDR1 SNHLY and CDR2 FYNNEI. This CDR3 is built from 14 residues.

The rearrangement joins TRBV12-3 or TRBV12-4 to TRBJ1-2; D remains ambiguous. Trimming removed 2 bases at V and 7 bases at J, with 17 bases between. This CDR3 has 15 amino acids. CDR3 sequence: CASSLRGGEGFGYTF. The DNA of the CDR3 is TGTGCCAGCAGTTTACGGGGAGGCGAAGGATTTGGCTACACCTTC.

This clonotype was detected only a few times. J is TRBJ1-4 and V is TRBV19, with TRBD1 identical over 7 bases. Germline V gene data show CDR1 as LNHDA and CDR2 as SQIVND (reference sequence). The CDR3 covers 16 residues. The V and J ends lost 4 bases and 5 bases, in that order; junction bases with no gene match: 10. In nucleotides, the CDR3 is TGTGCCAGTAGTAGCCCTCGGACAGGCCGGAATGAAAAACTGTTTTTT. It is translated as CASSSPRTGRNEKLFF. Combining the CDR3 with reference TRBV19 and TRBJ1-4 gives the whole variable domain DGGITQSPKYLFRKEGQNVTLSCEQNLNHDAMYWYRQDPGQGLRLIYYSQIVNDFQKGDIAEGYSVSREKKESFPLTVTSAQKNPTAFYLCASSSPRTGRNEKLFFGSGTQLSVL.

This clonotype showed up just a few times. This sequence joins TRBV5-5 and TRBJ2-4; D might be TRBD1 (6 bases). Germline V CDR1 and CDR2: SGHKS, YYEKEE (reference sequence). The V end lost 2 bases, the J end lost 0 bases, and 12 bases lay between the germline ends. The CDR3 is made up of 16 amino acids. The CDR3 DNA follows: TGTGCCAGCAGCTTCACGCAGGGGTTAGCCAAAAACATTCAGTACTTC. As protein: CASSFTQGLAKNIQYF.

This clonotype was seen a few times. This chain joins TRBV3-1 and TRBJ2-1; 8 bases map to TRBD1. The CDR3 sequence is 14 residues long. Trimming at V came to 5 bases and at J to 5 bases, leaving 5 bases not matched to a gene. CDR1 LGHDT and CDR2 YNNKEL come from the germline V gene (reference sequence). CDR3 sequence (DNA): TGTGCCAGCAGCTACCTGGGACAGGACAATGAGCAGTTCTTC. It yields the protein CASSYLGQDNEQFF.

The chain employs TRBV2 and TRBJ1-2; perhaps TRBD1 as D (5 bases). The CDR3 length is 12 residues. Per germline, CDR1 SNHLY and CDR2 FYNNEI. V was clipped by 10 bases and J by 5 bases, with 14 bases between them. The CDR3 spells CAKGTLIYGYTF. The CDR3 nucleotides read TGTGCCAAGGGGACGCTCATATATGGCTACACCTTC.

This clonotype occurred a few times. V gene TRBV20-1 combines with J gene TRBJ2-1; D may match TRBD1 or TRBD2 (5 bases each). In germline, CDR1 is DFQATT, CDR2 SNEGSKA (reference sequence). The CDR3 sequence is 13 residues long. Trimming left V 3 bases short and J 2 bases short, with 8 bases between. CDR3 sequence reads: CSASRGPYNEQFF. The CDR3 nucleotides are TGCAGTGCTAGCCGGGGCCCCTACAATGAGCAGTTCTTC.

The chain carries TRBV4-2 and TRBJ2-3, with D perhaps given as TRBD1 or TRBD2 (6 bases each). CDR1 and CDR2 from the germline V gene are LGHNA and YNFKEQ. V lost 4 bases and J lost 5, with 16 bases in between. The CDR3 runs to 15 residues. CDR3 loop: CASSPLLGGGDTQYF. The CDR3 nucleotides are TGTGCCAGCAGCCCACTCTTAGGGGGAGGAGATACGCAGTATTTT.

This chain uses TRBV20-1 with TRBJ2-1; weak D call: TRBD2 (5 bases). V was shortened by 3 bases and J by 1 base, with 7 bases between the two germline ends. CDR1 and CDR2 from the germline V gene are DFQATT and SNEGSKA (reference sequence). The CDR3 has 13 residues. In DNA, the CDR3 is TGCAGTGCTAGGAGGGAATCCTACAATGAGCAGTTCTTC. It encodes CSARRESYNEQFF.

The CDR3 region has the DNA TGTGCCAGCAGCCCAGCCTTTAGGCACACCAGCTCCTACGAGCAGTACTTC. The encoded protein is CASSPAFRHTSSYEQYF. The V gene is TRBV7-9, the J gene TRBJ2-7; D not resolved. V lost 5 bases and J 0 bases, leaving 20 bases between the germline ends. The germline CDR1 and CDR2 sequences are SEHNR and FQNEAQ (reference sequence). CDR3 length: 17 amino acids. The full variable domain, in which reference TRBV7-9 and TRBJ2-7 provide the parts outside the CDR3, is DTGVSQNPRHKITKRGQNVTFRCDPISEHNRLYWYRQTLGQGPEFLTYFQNEAQLEKSRLLSDRFSAERPKGSFSTLEIQRTEQGDSAMYLCASSPAFRHTSSYEQYFGPGTRLTVT.

In this sample, this clonotype turned up a few times. V is TRBV9 and J is TRBJ2-7; 9 bases are a match to TRBD1. Germline V gene data show CDR1 as SGDLS and CDR2 as YYNGEE. The CDR3 spans 15 residues. V was clipped by 3 bases and J by 2 bases; unmatched bases: 6. The CDR3 spells CASSATGGETYEQYF. Written as DNA, the CDR3 is TGTGCCAGCAGCGCGACAGGGGGAGAAACCTACGAGCAGTACTTC.

The chain carries TRBV5-1 and TRBJ1-1; 9 bases map to TRBD1. In germline, CDR1 is SGHRS, CDR2 YFSETQ. The CDR3 consists of 16 residues. The J segment lost 1 base and the V segment lost 4 bases, leaving 8 bases of the junction unmatched. CDR3 coding DNA: TGCGCCAGCAGCACCCCGACAGGGGGGGAGAACACTGAAGCTTTCTTT. Its translation is CASSTPTGGENTEAFF.

The chain recombines TRBV5-1 with TRBJ1-6, with 8 bases aligning to TRBD1. Germline V gene data show CDR1 as SGHRS and CDR2 as YFSETQ. This CDR3 has 15 amino acids. J lost 6 bases, V lost 3 bases, and 5 bases had no gene match. Here the CDR3 DNA reads TGCGCCAGCAGCTGGGGACAGGCGGCTAATTCACCCCTCCACTTT. This translates into CASSWGQAANSPLHF. Combining the CDR3 with reference TRBV5-1 and TRBJ1-6 gives the whole variable domain KAGVTQTPRYLIKTRGQQVTLSCSPISGHRSVSWYQQTPGQGLQFLFEYFSETQRNKGNFPGRFSGRQFSNSRSEMNVSTLELGDSALYLCASSWGQAANSPLHFGNGTRLTVT.

This clonotype was counted at least ten times. CDR3 nucleotide sequence: TGTGCCATCAGTAGCCGGGACAGGGCCTTGGTCTATGGCTACACCTTC. Its translation: CAISSRDRALVYGYTF. The rearrangement uses TRBV10-3 and TRBJ1-2, with 9 bases identical to TRBD1. Germline CDR1 ENHRY, CDR2 SYGVKD. The CDR3 spans 16 residues. The J segment lost 4 bases and the V segment lost 5 bases, leaving 11 bases of the junction unmatched.

The chain uses TRBV2 and TRBJ2-3; 8 bases line up with TRBD1. With V trimmed by 9 bases and J by 3 bases, 8 bases remained unmatched. The germline gives CDR1 SNHLY, CDR2 FYNNEI. The CDR3 loop spans 14 amino acids. CDR3 nucleotides: TGTGCCAGTTTGGACAGGGTAAAGACAGATACGCAGTATTTT. Translation gives CASLDRVKTDTQYF.

This clonotype was found a few times. The chain links TRBV29-1 to TRBJ2-4; 7 positions agree with TRBD2. The V gene's germline CDR1 is SQVTM and CDR2 ANQGSEA. CDR3 length equals 14 residues. The junction had 5 bases not matched to a gene; V was cut back by 6 bases and J by 0 bases. CDR3 residues: CSVAERGAKNIQYF. CDR3 coding DNA: TGCAGCGTGGCGGAGCGGGGAGCCAAAAACATTCAGTACTTC.

The V call is TRBV29-1, the J call TRBJ1-1, with D hard to call. Deletions cut 3 bases from V and 7 bases from J, with 15 bases between. The CDR3 consists of 13 residues. Germline V gene sequence: CDR1 SQVTM, CDR2 ANQGSEA. The CDR3 DNA sequence: TGCAGCGTTGAGGGCGGTGGGGTCAGTGAAGCTTTCTTT. Its protein is CSVEGGGVSEAFF. The full variable domain, completed using reference TRBV29-1 and TRBJ1-1, is SAVISQKPSRDICQRGTSLTIQCQVDSQVTMMFWYRQQPGQSLTLIATANQGSEATYESGFVIDKFPISRPNLTFSTLTVSNMSPEDSSIYLCSVEGGGVSEAFFGQGTRLTVV.

Here the CDR3 reads CASSYSETSKFF. The CDR3 DNA sequence: TGTGCCAGCAGTTACTCCGAGACTAGTAAGTTCTTC. The V gene is TRBV6-2 or TRBV6-3, the J gene TRBJ2-1; D may be TRBD2 (6 bases). With 0 bases removed from V and 14 bases from J, the gap between germline ends came to 11 bases. The CDR3 spans 12 residues. Per germline, CDR1 MNHEY and CDR2 SVGEGT.

This clonotype has a handful of counts. The chain links TRBV9 to TRBJ2-5, with 8 bases fitting TRBD1. The junction had 13 bases not matched to a gene; V was cut back by 4 bases and J by 5 bases. CDR3 length equals 16 residues. CDR1 is SGDLS and CDR2 is YYNGEE in the germline V gene. CDR3 protein: CASSRGQGAVGETQYF. CDR3 nucleotide sequence: TGTGCCAGCAGCCGTGGACAGGGCGCGGTGGGGGAGACCCAGTACTTC.